This T cell receptor beta chain was obtained from a study of CD8+CD57+ T cells in acquired aplastic anemia. Study as a whole: The study obtained an average of roughly 2.9 ug of DNA from sorted CD4+ and CD8+ cells. Healthy donor CD4+ cell samples had a mean of roughly 9.8 million reads.

TCR beta VDJ combinations and CDR3 sequences were profiled from genomic DNA. MiXCR was run by TCRdb on the reads, yielding one entry per CDR3 protein. The table has under 150,000 distinct CDR3 sequences, 40% to 45% seen once. Trimming took off 5 bases at V and 6 bases at J, with 12 bases between the two ends. The CDR3 extends over 13 amino acids. CDR1 and CDR2 (germline): SGHTA, FQGNSA. The study, taken as a whole, reports: The study identified under 30 CD8+ CDR3 sequences shared by patients and controls.

This clonotype was seen just once. Its target is not known. Sequencing used sorted CD4+, CD8+, or CD8+CD57+ T cells (not recorded which) from PBMCs. The chain joins TRBV7-2 to TRBJ2-3; D assignment may be TRBD1 or TRBD2 (6 bases each). The TCR was taken from a human donor in good health, serving as a control. For the CDR3, the DNA is TGTGCCAGCAGCACCAGGAGGGGGGATACGCAGTATTTT. Translation: CASSTRRGDTQYF.